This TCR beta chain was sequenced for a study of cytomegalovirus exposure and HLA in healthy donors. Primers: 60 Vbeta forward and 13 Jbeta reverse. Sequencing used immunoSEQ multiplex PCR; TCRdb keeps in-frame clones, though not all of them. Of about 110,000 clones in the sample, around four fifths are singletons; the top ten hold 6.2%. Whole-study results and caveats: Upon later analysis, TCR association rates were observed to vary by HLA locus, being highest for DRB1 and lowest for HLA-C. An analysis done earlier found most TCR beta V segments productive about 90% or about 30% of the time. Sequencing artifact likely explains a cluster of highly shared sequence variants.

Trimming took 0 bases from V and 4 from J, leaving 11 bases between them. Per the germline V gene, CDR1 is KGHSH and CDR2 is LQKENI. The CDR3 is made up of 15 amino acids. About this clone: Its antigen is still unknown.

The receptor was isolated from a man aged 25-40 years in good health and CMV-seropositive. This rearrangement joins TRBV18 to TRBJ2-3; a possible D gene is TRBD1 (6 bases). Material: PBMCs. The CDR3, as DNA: TGTGCCAGCTCACCACCGACAGGTAGGCCAGATACGCAGTATTTT. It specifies CASSPPTGRPDTQYF.